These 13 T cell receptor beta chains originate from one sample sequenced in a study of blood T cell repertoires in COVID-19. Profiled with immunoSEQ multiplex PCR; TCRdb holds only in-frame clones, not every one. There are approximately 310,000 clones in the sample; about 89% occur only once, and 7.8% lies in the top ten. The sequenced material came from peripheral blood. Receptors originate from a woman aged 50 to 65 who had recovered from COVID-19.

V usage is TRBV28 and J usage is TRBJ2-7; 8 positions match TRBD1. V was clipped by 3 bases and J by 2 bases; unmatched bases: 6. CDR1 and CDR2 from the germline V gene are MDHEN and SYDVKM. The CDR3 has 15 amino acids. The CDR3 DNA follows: TGTGCCAGCAGTTTCCAGGGGGCACGCCCCTACGAGCAGTACTTC. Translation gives CASSFQGARPYEQYF.

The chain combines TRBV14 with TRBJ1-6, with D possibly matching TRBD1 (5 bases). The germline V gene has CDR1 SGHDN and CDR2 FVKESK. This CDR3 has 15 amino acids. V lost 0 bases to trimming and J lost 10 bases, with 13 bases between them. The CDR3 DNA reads TGTGCCAGCAGCCAAGAGGTCTCAGGGCGGTCACCCCTCCACTTT. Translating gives CASSQEVSGRSPLHF. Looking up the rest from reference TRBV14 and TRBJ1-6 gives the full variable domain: EAGVTQFPSHSVIEKGQTVTLRCDPISGHDNLYWYRRVMGKEIKFLLHFVKESKQDESGMPNNRFLAERTGGTYSTLKVQPAELEDSGVYFCASSQEVSGRSPLHFGNGTRLTVT.

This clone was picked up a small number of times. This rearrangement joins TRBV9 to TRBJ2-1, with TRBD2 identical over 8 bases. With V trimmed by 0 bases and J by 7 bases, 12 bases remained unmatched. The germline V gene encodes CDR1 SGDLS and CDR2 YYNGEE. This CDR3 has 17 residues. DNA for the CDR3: TGTGCCAGCAGCGTAGCCCCAGCGGGAGAAGGGAGAAATGAGCAGTTCTTC. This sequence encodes CASSVAPAGEGRNEQFF.

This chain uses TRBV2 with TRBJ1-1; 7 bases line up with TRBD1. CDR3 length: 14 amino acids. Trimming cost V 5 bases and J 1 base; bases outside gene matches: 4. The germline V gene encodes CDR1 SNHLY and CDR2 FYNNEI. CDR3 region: CASSLGQRNTEAFF. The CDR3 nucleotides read TGTGCCAGCAGTCTGGGACAGAGGAACACTGAAGCTTTCTTT.

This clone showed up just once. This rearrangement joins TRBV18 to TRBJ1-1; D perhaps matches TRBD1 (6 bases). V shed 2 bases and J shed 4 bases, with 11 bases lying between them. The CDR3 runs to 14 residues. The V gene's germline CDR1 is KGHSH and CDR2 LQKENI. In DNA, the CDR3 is TGTGCCAGCTCACCATTTTCAGGGGCCACTGAAGCTTTCTTT. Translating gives CASSPFSGATEAFF.

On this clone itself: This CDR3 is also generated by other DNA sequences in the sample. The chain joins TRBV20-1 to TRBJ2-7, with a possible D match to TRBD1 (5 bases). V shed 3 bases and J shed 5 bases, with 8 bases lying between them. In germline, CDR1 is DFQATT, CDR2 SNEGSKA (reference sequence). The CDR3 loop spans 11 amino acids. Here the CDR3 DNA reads TGCAGTGCTAGTTCAGGGCACGAGCAGTACTTC. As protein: CSASSGHEQYF.

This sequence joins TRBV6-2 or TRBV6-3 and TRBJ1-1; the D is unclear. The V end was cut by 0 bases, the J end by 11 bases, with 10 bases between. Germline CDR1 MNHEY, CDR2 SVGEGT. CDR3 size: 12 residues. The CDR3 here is CASSYSWRAAFF. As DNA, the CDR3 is TGTGCCAGCAGTTACTCGTGGAGGGCTGCTTTCTTT.

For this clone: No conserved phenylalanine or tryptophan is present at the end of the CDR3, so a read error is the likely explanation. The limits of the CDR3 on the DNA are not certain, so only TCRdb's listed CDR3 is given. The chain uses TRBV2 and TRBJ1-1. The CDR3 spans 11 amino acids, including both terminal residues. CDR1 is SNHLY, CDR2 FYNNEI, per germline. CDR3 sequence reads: CASKGQGYLGL.

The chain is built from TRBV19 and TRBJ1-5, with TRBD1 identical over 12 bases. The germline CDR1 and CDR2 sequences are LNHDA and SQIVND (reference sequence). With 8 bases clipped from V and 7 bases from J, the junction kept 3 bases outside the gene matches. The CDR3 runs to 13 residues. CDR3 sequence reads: CASGTGGVQPQHF. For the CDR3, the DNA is TGTGCCAGTGGGACAGGGGGCGTACAGCCCCAGCATTTT. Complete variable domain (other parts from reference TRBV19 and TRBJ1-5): DGGITQSPKYLFRKEGQNVTLSCEQNLNHDAMYWYRQDPGQGLRLIYYSQIVNDFQKGDIAEGYSVSREKKESFPLTVTSAQKNPTAFYLCASGTGGVQPQHFGDGTRLSIL.

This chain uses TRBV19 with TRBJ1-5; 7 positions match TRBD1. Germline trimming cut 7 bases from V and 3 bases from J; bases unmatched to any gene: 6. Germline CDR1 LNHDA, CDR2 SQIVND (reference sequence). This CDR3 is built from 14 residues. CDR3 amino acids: CASTRDRDNQPQHF. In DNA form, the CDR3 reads TGTGCCAGTACCCGAGACAGGGACAATCAGCCCCAGCATTTT.

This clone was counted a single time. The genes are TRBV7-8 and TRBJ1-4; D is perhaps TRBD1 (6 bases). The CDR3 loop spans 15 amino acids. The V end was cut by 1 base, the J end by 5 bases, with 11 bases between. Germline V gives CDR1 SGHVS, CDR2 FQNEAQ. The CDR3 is CASSLVRGANEKLFF. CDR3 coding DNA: TGTGCCAGCAGCTTAGTGCGGGGGGCGAATGAAAAACTGTTTTTT.

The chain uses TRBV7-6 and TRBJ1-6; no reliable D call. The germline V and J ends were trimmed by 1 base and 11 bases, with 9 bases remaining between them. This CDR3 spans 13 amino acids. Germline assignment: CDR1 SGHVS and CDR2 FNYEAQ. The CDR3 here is CASSLEPGTPLHF. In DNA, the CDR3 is TGTGCCAGCAGCTTAGAACCAGGCACACCCCTCCACTTT.

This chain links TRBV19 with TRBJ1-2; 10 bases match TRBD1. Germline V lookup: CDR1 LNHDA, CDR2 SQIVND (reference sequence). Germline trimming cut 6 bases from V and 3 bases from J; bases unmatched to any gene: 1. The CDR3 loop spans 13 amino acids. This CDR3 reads CASRGTGDYGYTF. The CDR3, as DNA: TGTGCCAGTAGAGGGACAGGGGACTATGGCTACACCTTC.